These 27 T cell receptor beta chains originate from one sample sequenced in a study of shared clonotypes between healthy human individuals. Naive CD8 cells lacked CD45RO and underwent positive selection for CCR7, leaving out terminally differentiated effector memory CD45RA+ cells. Data came from immunoSEQ multiplex PCR; TCRdb stores just in-frame clones and leaves some out. This repertoire shows about 2.1 million clones, over 85% found once; its top ten account for approximately 1.7%. Sequences were obtained from naive CD8+ T cells from PBMCs. The receptor source for this set is a man between 18 and 35 years old in good health. Some clones in this sample may be carry-over from other donors' samples.

The rearrangement uses TRBV27 and TRBJ2-7; 10 nucleotides agree with TRBD2. The CDR3 length is 14 residues. V was clipped by 2 bases and J by 6 bases; unmatched bases: 4. Germline-derived CDR1 and CDR2 are MNHEY and SMNVEV (reference sequence). Written as DNA, the CDR3 is TGTGCCAGCAGTTTAGGACTAGCGGCCCTCGAGCAGTACTTC. As protein: CASSLGLAALEQYF.

This chain connects TRBV19 to TRBJ2-2; 10 nucleotides line up with TRBD2. Germline V gene data show CDR1 as LNHDA and CDR2 as SQIVND (reference sequence). CDR3 length: 14 residues. Germline trimming cut 6 bases from V and 7 bases from J; bases unmatched to any gene: 5. The CDR3 region is CASSLAGVGGELFF. As DNA, the CDR3 is TGTGCCAGTAGCCTAGCGGGAGTGGGCGGGGAGCTGTTTTTT. Using reference TRBV19 and TRBJ2-2 for the parts outside the CDR3, the full variable domain is DGGITQSPKYLFRKEGQNVTLSCEQNLNHDAMYWYRQDPGQGLRLIYYSQIVNDFQKGDIAEGYSVSREKKESFPLTVTSAQKNPTAFYLCASSLAGVGGELFFGEGSRLTVL.

This sequence joins TRBV27 and TRBJ1-1, with D possibly being TRBD1 (5 bases). Between the trimmed V and J ends, which lost 0 bases and 9 bases, there was a span of 8 bases. CDR1 and CDR2 from the germline V gene are MNHEY and SMNVEV (reference sequence). This CDR3 contains 12 residues. CDR3: CASSLSGQKAFF. The CDR3 DNA sequence: TGTGCCAGCAGTTTATCGGGGCAGAAAGCTTTCTTT.

The V call is TRBV29-1, the J call TRBJ2-3; D perhaps matches TRBD1 (6 bases). Germline values: CDR1 SQVTM, CDR2 ANQGSEA. CDR3 size: 15 residues. With 0 bases removed from V and 1 base from J, the gap between germline ends came to 11 bases. This chain's CDR3 is CSVEDGGGRTDTQYF. The CDR3 DNA reads as TGCAGCGTTGAAGATGGGGGCGGACGCACAGATACGCAGTATTTT.

The V call is TRBV29-1, the J call TRBJ2-2; D is undetermined. The CDR3 sequence is 12 residues long. Per the germline V gene, CDR1 is SQVTM and CDR2 is ANQGSEA. V shed 2 bases and J shed 5 bases, with 6 bases lying between them. The DNA for the CDR3 is TGCAGCGTTGAACCCAGGACCGGGGAGCTGTTTTTT. Its translation: CSVEPRTGELFF.

As regards this clone: Other DNA sequences in this specimen translate into the identical CDR3. The J gene is TRBJ2-7, the V gene TRBV4-1; no clear D. Germline CDR1 is MGHRA and CDR2 is YSYEKL. This CDR3 contains 13 residues. Trimming cost V 0 bases and J 3 bases, with 6 bases left between them. The CDR3 protein is CASSQEAGYEQYF. The CDR3 coding sequence is TGCGCCAGCAGCCAAGAAGCAGGCTACGAGCAGTACTTC.

This chain joins TRBV9 and TRBJ2-1, with D tentatively TRBD1 (6 bases). The V end was cut by 4 bases, the J end by 0 bases, with 14 bases between. Germline V gene lookup returns CDR1 SGDLS and CDR2 YYNGEE. The CDR3 runs 16 residues. CDR3 bases: TGTGCCAGCAGCCTTACCACAGGGAGCTCCTACAATGAGCAGTTCTTC. Translation: CASSLTTGSSYNEQFF.

In DNA, the CDR3 is TGTGCCAGCAGTTCACCTAGCGGGAGAAGCTCCTACAATGAGCAGTTCTTC. Translated: CASSSPSGRSSYNEQFF. This chain links TRBV28 with TRBJ2-1, with TRBD2 matching over 10 bases. This CDR3 spans 17 amino acids. V shed 4 bases and J 0 bases; nucleotides not matched to a gene: 6. Germline values: CDR1 MDHEN, CDR2 SYDVKM.

The J gene is TRBJ1-3, the V gene TRBV7-9; D is undetermined. The CDR3 runs to 16 residues. Germline V CDR1 and CDR2: SEHNR, FQNEAQ (reference sequence). The germline V and J ends were trimmed by 4 bases and 0 bases, with 13 bases remaining between them. CDR3 protein: CASSYPSMNSGNTIYF. In nucleotides, the CDR3 is TGTGCCAGCAGCTACCCCTCCATGAACTCTGGAAACACCATATATTTT.

The V gene is TRBV4-3, the J gene TRBJ2-1, with 10 bases aligning to TRBD2. The junction had 5 bases not matched to a gene; V was cut back by 0 bases and J by 9 bases. This CDR3 region has 15 residues. Germline CDR1 and CDR2: LGHNA and YSLEER. CDR3 region: CASSQDPGLAVEQFF. The DNA of the CDR3 is TGCGCCAGCAGCCAAGACCCCGGACTAGCGGTTGAGCAGTTCTTC.

The V and J genes are TRBV5-4 and TRBJ2-3; 8 nucleotides align to TRBD2. Germline CDR1 SGHNT, CDR2 YYREEE (reference sequence). This CDR3 is 16 amino acids long. With V trimmed by 4 bases and J by 6 bases, 13 bases remained unmatched. Here the CDR3 reads CASSPRVAGGGDTQYF. Written as DNA, the CDR3 is TGTGCCAGCAGCCCCCGGGTTGCGGGAGGAGGTGATACGCAGTATTTT.

The chain is built from TRBV7-2 and TRBJ2-3, with D possibly being TRBD2 (6 bases). Germline V gene lookup returns CDR1 SGHTA and CDR2 FQGNSA. Trimming shortened V by 2 bases and J by 1 base, and 10 bases separated the two germline ends. The CDR3 sequence is 15 residues long. The CDR3 region has the DNA TGTGCCAGCAGCTTAAACTGGAGGGGCACAGATACGCAGTATTTT. It encodes CASSLNWRGTDTQYF.

This chain links TRBV11-3 with TRBJ1-1; possible D gene TRBD1, 6 bases. Per germline, CDR1 SGHNT and CDR2 YENEEA. Trimming took off 7 bases at V and 6 bases at J, with 12 bases between the two ends. CDR3 size: 12 residues. CDR3 region: CASTYRAPEAFF. CDR3 nucleotide sequence: TGTGCCAGCACTTACAGGGCCCCTGAAGCTTTCTTT.

This sequence joins TRBV11-2 and TRBJ2-5, with 7 bases fitting TRBD1. Trimming cost V 3 bases and J 9 bases; bases outside gene matches: 1. Germline CDR1 and CDR2: SGHAT and FQNNGV. The CDR3 is made up of 11 amino acids. The CDR3 DNA follows: TGTGCCAGCAGCTTCGACAGGGCCCAGTACTTC. Translated: CASSFDRAQYF.

This clone was picked up one time. CDR3 region: CASSDDLTGTRETQYF. The CDR3 DNA is TGTGCCAGCAGCGACGATCTTACGGGGACTAGAGAGACCCAGTACTTC. The chain employs TRBV7-9 and TRBJ2-5, with 8 bases fitting TRBD2. Germline V gene data show CDR1 as SEHNR and CDR2 as FQNEAQ (reference sequence). This CDR3 comprises 16 residues. V lost 5 bases, J lost 4 bases, and 12 bases stayed unmatched.

Concerning this clone itself: The same CDR3 can be traced to other DNA sequences in this sample. This chain connects TRBV27 to TRBJ2-1, with TRBD2 matching over 7 bases. This CDR3 is built from 13 residues. From germline, CDR1 is MNHEY and CDR2 SMNVEV (reference sequence). J lost 10 bases, V lost 4 bases, and 7 bases had no gene match. The DNA of the CDR3 is TGTGCCAGCAGTTCTAGACTAGCCGGCGAGCAGTTCTTC. It codes for CASSSRLAGEQFF.

The chain couples TRBV7-9 to TRBJ2-4; 7 nucleotides line up with TRBD1. Per the germline V gene, CDR1 is SEHNR and CDR2 is FQNEAQ (reference sequence). The CDR3 is 14 amino acids. Trimming at V came to 0 bases and at J to 7 bases, leaving 3 bases not matched to a gene. CDR3 sequence: CASSLATGENIQYF. CDR3 DNA sequence: TGTGCCAGCAGCTTAGCAACAGGGGAGAACATTCAGTACTTC.

This sequence joins TRBV4-3 and TRBJ2-7; D might be TRBD1 (5 bases). V was trimmed by 0 bases and J by 4 bases, leaving 10 bases between them. Germline loops: CDR1 LGHNA, CDR2 YSLEER. This CDR3 comprises 14 residues. The CDR3 DNA is TGCGCCAGCAGCCAAGAAGAGGACATGTACGAGCAGTACTTC. This translates into CASSQEEDMYEQYF.

V is TRBV4-1 and J is TRBJ2-3; the D gene is possibly TRBD2 (7 bases). V was pared by 3 bases and J by 5 bases, with 21 bases between. Looked up from germline, CDR1 is MGHRA and CDR2 is YSYEKL. The CDR3 is made up of 17 amino acids. In DNA, the CDR3 is TGCGCCAGCAGCCACCCTGGGGGAGGGGGGATTAGAGATACGCAGTATTTT. Translated, it gives CASSHPGGGGIRDTQYF.

CDR3 bases: TGTGCCAGCAGCAGGGAGGGAAACACTGAAGCTTTCTTT. It specifies CASSREGNTEAFF. This rearrangement joins TRBV7-6 to TRBJ1-1, with no clear D. This CDR3 is 13 amino acids long. The germline V and J ends were trimmed by 5 bases and 2 bases, with 9 bases remaining between them. Germline V gene lookup returns CDR1 SGHVS and CDR2 FNYEAQ. Using reference TRBV7-6 and TRBJ1-1 for the parts outside the CDR3, the full variable domain is GAGVSQSPRYKVTKRGQDVALRCDPISGHVSLYWYRQALGQGPEFLTYFNYEAQQDKSGLPNDRFSAERPEGSISTLTIQRTEQRDSAMYRCASSREGNTEAFFGQGTRLTVV.

The chain carries TRBV10-3 and TRBJ2-6, with a weak D call TRBD2 (5 bases). This CDR3 spans 15 amino acids. Per germline, CDR1 ENHRY and CDR2 SYGVKD. V was clipped by 7 bases and J by 1 base, with 11 bases between them. The CDR3 region has the DNA TGTGCCATCACGTCCGAGGGATCTGGGGCCAACGTCCTGACTTTC. Translation gives CAITSEGSGANVLTF.

This chain uses TRBV2 with TRBJ2-3, with TRBD2 matching over 14 bases. The CDR3 has 19 residues. Germline V gives CDR1 SNHLY, CDR2 FYNNEI. V trimming: 4 bases; J trimming: 3 bases; junction bases outside the gene matches: 12. CDR3 protein: CASSGGGLTSGRVTDTQYF. CDR3 in DNA: TGTGCCAGCAGTGGTGGGGGTCTGACTAGCGGGAGGGTGACAGATACGCAGTATTTT.

The V call is TRBV7-2, the J call TRBJ2-1; 11 bases align to TRBD2. V lost 6 bases, J lost 10 bases, and 8 bases stayed unmatched. Germline V gives CDR1 SGHTA, CDR2 FQGNSA. There are 14 residues in the CDR3. The CDR3 region has the DNA TGTGCCAGCAGTGCTAGACTAGCGGGAACAGAGCAGTTCTTC. Translated: CASSARLAGTEQFF.

The chain carries TRBV6-6 and TRBJ2-5; a possible D gene is TRBD2 (5 bases). V lost 6 bases and J lost 5, with 19 bases in between. The germline CDR1 and CDR2 sequences are MNHNY and SVGAGI (reference sequence). This CDR3 has 15 residues. CDR3 in amino acids: CASRTTFGVRETQYF. The CDR3 nucleotides are TGTGCCAGCAGAACGACATTCGGGGTCAGGGAGACCCAGTACTTC.

The rearrangement uses TRBV13 and TRBJ2-5; D is undetermined. The ends were cut back, 4 bases at V and 1 base at J, with 16 bases in the middle. The CDR3 is 16 amino acids. CDR1 PRHDT and CDR2 FYEKMQ come from the germline V gene (reference sequence). The CDR3: CASSSPGGYIQETQYF. The CDR3 bases are TGTGCCAGCAGCTCCCCGGGCGGTTATATCCAAGAGACCCAGTACTTC.

The chain uses TRBV4-3 and TRBJ2-1; 9 bases fit TRBD2. CDR3 length: 18 residues. With 0 bases clipped from V and 0 bases from J, the junction kept 6 bases outside the gene matches. Germline lookup yields CDR1 LGHNA and CDR2 YSLEER. CDR3 coding DNA: TGCGCCAGCAGCCAAGATGGGGTAGCGGGAGACTCCTACAATGAGCAGTTCTTC. Translated: CASSQDGVAGDSYNEQFF.

V gene TRBV4-1 combines with J gene TRBJ1-3; D is possibly TRBD1 (5 bases). The V gene lost 5 bases and the J gene lost 5 bases, with 13 bases spanning the gap. The germline V gene encodes CDR1 MGHRA and CDR2 YSYEKL. There are 14 residues in the CDR3. The CDR3, as DNA: TGCGCCAGCAGCACGGGACGTGAAAGAAACACCATATATTTT. The encoded protein is CASSTGRERNTIYF.